The 29 T cell receptor beta chains given below trace back to one sample, sequenced in a study of cytomegalovirus exposure and HLA in healthy donors. Generated by immunoSEQ multiplex PCR, the TCRdb table keeps only in-frame clones and is missing some. The table shows 150,000 to 200,000 clones, with about 95% occurring only once. The sequenced material came from PBMCs. These receptors all stem from a woman between 18 and 30 years old in good health and CMV-seronegative.

This rearrangement joins TRBV6-5 to TRBJ1-2; perhaps TRBD1 as D (6 bases). V was trimmed by 2 bases and J by 6 bases, leaving 10 bases between them. Germline V gene data show CDR1 as MNHEY and CDR2 as SVGAGI. The CDR3 consists of 13 residues. As DNA, the CDR3 is TGTGCCAGCAGTTACGGGGCAGGGGATGGCTACACCTTC. Its translation is CASSYGAGDGYTF.

The chain joins TRBV10-3 to TRBJ2-5; 8 nucleotides agree with TRBD1. The trim removed 6 bases at V and 5 bases at J, leaving 8 bases unmatched. The CDR3 is 14 amino acids. Germline assignment: CDR1 ENHRY and CDR2 SYGVKD. The CDR3 DNA follows: TGTGCCATCAGCTTGACAGGGGAGAGGGAGACCCAGTACTTC. Its protein is CAISLTGERETQYF.

J is TRBJ1-4 and V is TRBV6-5; unclear D gene. The V gene's germline CDR1 is MNHEY and CDR2 SVGAGI. This CDR3 has 15 amino acids. Trimming stripped 0 bases from V and 0 bases from J, with 5 bases between. This chain's CDR3 is CASSYSQATNEKLFF. DNA of the CDR3: TGTGCCAGCAGTTACTCCCAGGCAACTAATGAAAAACTGTTTTTT.

The V gene is TRBV11-1, the J gene TRBJ2-1, with D possibly being TRBD1 (5 bases). This CDR3 has 14 residues. Trimming cost V 3 bases and J 7 bases, with 13 bases left between them. CDR1 and CDR2 from the germline V gene are SGHAT and FQDESV (reference sequence). The CDR3 region is CASSFTGASNEQFF. CDR3 sequence (DNA): TGTGCCAGCAGCTTTACTGGGGCGTCGAATGAGCAGTTCTTC.

This clone has a single count. V gene TRBV9 combines with J gene TRBJ2-5; weak D call: TRBD1 (5 bases). The CDR3 contains 16 residues. V gave up 2 bases and J gave up 2 bases, with 16 bases separating them. Germline V gene data show CDR1 as SGDLS and CDR2 as YYNGEE. CDR3 DNA sequence: TGTGCCAGCAGCGTGGGGTTAGACAGTTTTCAAGAGACCCAGTACTTC. Protein product: CASSVGLDSFQETQYF.

This rearrangement joins TRBV10-3 to TRBJ1-6; 10 bases align to TRBD1. The V segment lost 2 bases and the J segment 7 bases; nucleotides outside the gene matches: 2. CDR1 is ENHRY, CDR2 SYGVKD, per germline. The CDR3 is made up of 15 amino acids. In DNA form, the CDR3 reads TGTGCCATCAGTGAGGGGACAGGGGTCAATTCACCCCTCCACTTT. As protein: CAISEGTGVNSPLHF.

The V gene is TRBV5-6, the J gene TRBJ1-1; a possible D gene is TRBD1 (5 bases). V was shortened by 4 bases and J by 4 bases, with 11 bases between the two germline ends. The germline gives CDR1 SGHDT, CDR2 YYEEEE. The CDR3 loop spans 13 amino acids. CDR3 nucleotide sequence: TGTGCCAGCAGCCCCCCAAGGGGCACTGAAGCTTTCTTT. Its protein is CASSPPRGTEAFF. Drawing the rest from reference TRBV5-6 and TRBJ1-1, the complete variable domain is DAGVTQSPTHLIKTRGQQVTLRCSPKSGHDTVSWYQQALGQGPQFIFQYYEEEERQRGNFPDRFSGHQFPNYSSELNVNALLLGDSALYLCASSPPRGTEAFFGQGTRLTVV.

The chain carries TRBV21-1 and TRBJ2-7; the table's D call, TRBD2, has no DNA check behind it. TRBV21-1 is a pseudogene segment. The CDR3 runs to 18 residues. CDR3 amino acids: CASSKGPHLAGDLYEQYF. Written as DNA, the CDR3 is TGTGCCAGCAGCAAAGGCCCCCACCTAGCGGGGGACCTATACGAGCAGTACTTC.

This clone has just one count. This sample includes further DNA sequences coding for the same CDR3. This chain links TRBV6-5 with TRBJ2-7, with D perhaps matching TRBD2 (6 bases). Trimming removed 0 bases from V and 2 bases from J, with 11 bases in between. Germline CDR1 and CDR2: MNHEY and SVGAGI. The CDR3 spans 15 residues. The CDR3 protein is CASSYSGSGTYEQYF. The CDR3 coding sequence is TGTGCCAGCAGTTACTCTGGTAGCGGAACCTACGAGCAGTACTTC.

The CDR3 DNA follows: TGTGCCAGCAGCCAAGTCAGCACCGGGGAGCTGTTTTTT. As protein: CASSQVSTGELFF. The rearrangement links TRBV4-2 to TRBJ2-2; no clear D. Trimming shortened V by 1 base and J by 4 bases, and 4 bases separated the two germline ends. The V gene's germline CDR1 is LGHNA and CDR2 YNFKEQ. This CDR3 contains 13 residues.

The chain recombines TRBV7-9 with TRBJ2-1; 9 nucleotides align to TRBD1. This CDR3 is 13 amino acids long. CDR1 and CDR2 (germline): SEHNR, FQNEAQ (reference sequence). V shed 5 bases, J shed 10 bases, and the junction held 6 bases outside the gene matches. CDR3 loop: CASSRDGTGEQFF. The CDR3 bases are TGTGCCAGCAGCCGCGACGGGACAGGGGAGCAGTTCTTC. Full variable domain (rest looked up from reference TRBV7-9 and TRBJ2-1): DTGVSQNPRHKITKRGQNVTFRCDPISEHNRLYWYRQTLGQGPEFLTYFQNEAQLEKSRLLSDRFSAERPKGSFSTLEIQRTEQGDSAMYLCASSRDGTGEQFFGPGTRLTVL.

The chain uses TRBV13 and TRBJ2-1; maybe TRBD2 (6 bases). The CDR3 is made up of 11 amino acids. V gave up 5 bases and J gave up 9 bases, with 8 bases separating them. CDR1 and CDR2 (germline): PRHDT, FYEKMQ (reference sequence). In DNA form, the CDR3 reads TGTGCCAGCAGCCACGGGGGTGAGCAGTTCTTC. Translated, it gives CASSHGGEQFF.

J is TRBJ1-6 and V is TRBV9; D uncertain. This CDR3 has 16 residues. Germline V lookup: CDR1 SGDLS, CDR2 YYNGEE. The V end was cut by 4 bases, the J end by 2 bases, with 13 bases between. Written as DNA, the CDR3 is TGTGCCAGCAGCCCCACGGGAGGGACCTATAATTCACCCCTCCACTTT. Its protein is CASSPTGGTYNSPLHF. Full variable domain (missing parts from reference TRBV9 and TRBJ1-6): DSGVTQTPKHLITATGQRVTLRCSPRSGDLSVYWYQQSLDQGLQFLIQYYNGEERAKGNILERFSAQQFPDLHSELNLSSLELGDSALYFCASSPTGGTYNSPLHFGNGTRLTVT.

The genes are TRBV6-6 and TRBJ2-7; possibly TRBD1 for D (6 bases). The CDR3 is 14 residues long. Per germline, CDR1 MNHNY and CDR2 SVGAGI (reference sequence). Trimming left V 6 bases short and J 0 bases short, with 12 bases between. CDR3 nucleotides: TGTGCCAGCAGGCAAGACAGGAACTCCTACGAGCAGTACTTC. It translates to CASRQDRNSYEQYF.

The chain links TRBV5-1 to TRBJ1-6, with a possible D match to TRBD1 (6 bases). The V end lost 3 bases, the J end lost 4 bases, and 14 bases lay between the germline ends. The CDR3 is 16 amino acids. Germline lookup yields CDR1 SGHRS and CDR2 YFSETQ. This CDR3 reads CASSWDTALYNSPLHF. CDR3 nucleotides: TGCGCCAGCAGCTGGGACACGGCCTTATATAATTCACCCCTCCACTTT.

This chain joins TRBV28 and TRBJ1-2, with D unresolved. V lost 3 bases and J 3 bases, leaving 5 bases between the germline ends. Germline values: CDR1 MDHEN, CDR2 SYDVKM. The CDR3 totals 12 residues. The CDR3 nucleotides read TGTGCCAGCAGTTTCGAGTACTATGGCTACACCTTC. Its translation is CASSFEYYGYTF.

This rearrangement joins TRBV5-4 to TRBJ2-5, with a possible D match to TRBD1 (6 bases). Trimming took off 2 bases at V and 3 bases at J, with 11 bases between the two ends. The length of the CDR3 is 14 residues. The germline CDR1 and CDR2 sequences are SGHNT and YYREEE (reference sequence). The CDR3 protein is CASSLKTGKETQYF. CDR3 DNA: TGTGCCAGCAGCTTAAAAACAGGGAAAGAGACCCAGTACTTC.

The chain combines TRBV2 with TRBJ1-1; possibly TRBD1 for D (5 bases). Trimming removed 6 bases from V and 3 bases from J, with 11 bases in between. This CDR3 region has 13 residues. The germline CDR1 and CDR2 sequences are SNHLY and FYNNEI. CDR3 bases: TGTGCCAGCAGGTGGTCGGGGGACACTGAAGCTTTCTTT. It encodes CASRWSGDTEAFF. Full variable domain (remainder filled in from reference TRBV2 and TRBJ1-1): EPEVTQTPSHQVTQMGQEVILRCVPISNHLYFYWYRQILGQKVEFLVSFYNNEISEKSEIFDDQFSVERPDGSNFTLKIRSTKLEDSAMYFCASRWSGDTEAFFGQGTRLTVV.

The chain carries TRBV7-9 and TRBJ1-1; 7 nucleotides agree with TRBD1. The CDR3 consists of 14 residues. The germline gives CDR1 SEHNR, CDR2 FQNEAQ (reference sequence). J lost 7 bases, V lost 5 bases, and 10 bases had no gene match. CDR3: CASSNNRGWGEAFF. In DNA, the CDR3 is TGTGCCAGCAGCAATAACAGGGGATGGGGTGAAGCTTTCTTT.

This chain connects TRBV7-6 to TRBJ2-1; D is unclear. Germline CDR1 reads SGHVS; CDR2 reads FNYEAQ. This CDR3 is built from 12 residues. V shed 4 bases and J shed 6 bases, with 7 bases lying between them. The DNA for the CDR3 is TGTGCCAGCAGCTCCCGGAGCAATGAGCAGTTCTTC. This encodes CASSSRSNEQFF.

The chain joins TRBV27 to TRBJ1-1, with a possible D match to TRBD1 (5 bases). The CDR3 sequence is 15 residues long. Trimming pared 0 bases from V and 4 bases from J, leaving 12 bases between. Germline values: CDR1 MNHEY, CDR2 SMNVEV (reference sequence). DNA for the CDR3: TGTGCCAGCAGTTTATCGGCGGCCAGGGTCACTGAAGCTTTCTTT. This codes for CASSLSAARVTEAFF.

The chain employs TRBV6-1 and TRBJ2-7, with D uncertain. Trimming shortened V by 3 bases and J by 2 bases, and 8 bases separated the two germline ends. The CDR3 sequence is 13 residues long. Germline lookup yields CDR1 MNHNS and CDR2 SASEGT. Written as DNA, the CDR3 is TGTGCCAGCAGTGAGGGCTCGCCCTACGAGCAGTACTTC. It specifies CASSEGSPYEQYF.

The rearrangement uses TRBV2 and TRBJ2-1; 8 positions match TRBD2. Germline assignment: CDR1 SNHLY and CDR2 FYNNEI. The V and J ends lost 3 bases and 1 base, in that order; junction bases with no gene match: 5. This CDR3 region has 16 residues. CDR3 DNA: TGTGCCAGCAGTGATCCGGGGGGGGCTTCCTACAATGAGCAGTTCTTC. This codes for CASSDPGGASYNEQFF.

CDR3 bases: TGTGCCAGCAGTGATGAGGCGGGAATCACGCCCCAGCATTTT. Protein sequence: CASSDEAGITPQHF. The chain employs TRBV6-4 and TRBJ1-5; D is unclear. V dropped 3 bases and J dropped 9 bases, with 15 bases sitting between them. There are 14 residues in the CDR3. Per germline, CDR1 MRHNA and CDR2 SNTAGT.

This rearrangement joins TRBV10-3 to TRBJ1-1; no clear D gene. Germline V lookup: CDR1 ENHRY, CDR2 SYGVKD. The CDR3 loop spans 10 amino acids. The V and J ends lost 11 bases and 6 bases respectively, with 10 bases between them. Here the CDR3 DNA reads TGTGCCCCTCGGTTTCCTGAAGCTTTCTTT. Translating it yields CAPRFPEAFF.

The chain couples TRBV6-6 to TRBJ2-3; the match to TRBD2 covers 12 bases. This CDR3 is built from 15 residues. CDR1 and CDR2 from the germline V gene are MNHNY and SVGAGI (reference sequence). Unmatched junction bases numbered 6, after V lost 6 bases and J lost 5 bases. The CDR3 region is CASRPTSGGRDTQYF. In nucleotides, the CDR3 is TGTGCCAGCAGGCCGACTAGCGGGGGACGAGATACGCAGTATTTT.

V gene TRBV5-6 combines with J gene TRBJ1-1; D is possibly TRBD1 (6 bases). Trimming stripped 3 bases from V and 0 bases from J, with 12 bases between. This CDR3 is 15 amino acids long. Germline CDR1 and CDR2: SGHDT and YYEEEE. CDR3 in DNA: TGTGCCAGCAGCTGGGGGGGACATTTGAACACTGAAGCTTTCTTT. The encoded protein is CASSWGGHLNTEAFF.

This chain uses TRBV2 with TRBJ2-5, with 9 positions matching TRBD2. Germline V gene lookup returns CDR1 SNHLY and CDR2 FYNNEI. CDR3 length equals 14 residues. After removal of 6 bases from V and 4 bases from J, the junction contained 6 bases not matched to a gene. In DNA, the CDR3 is TGTGCCAGCAGGCCGGGACTAGCTCGAGAGACCCAGTACTTC. This translates into CASRPGLARETQYF.

This rearrangement joins TRBV4-3 to TRBJ2-2, with D perhaps matching TRBD1 (6 bases). This CDR3 has 15 residues. Germline V CDR1 and CDR2: LGHNA, YSLEER. The V end was cut by 0 bases, the J end by 4 bases, with 9 bases between. The CDR3 here is CASSQDRGFTGELFF. In DNA form, the CDR3 reads TGCGCCAGCAGCCAAGATAGGGGGTTCACCGGGGAGCTGTTTTTT.